Listed below are T cell receptor beta chains from one sample, sequenced in a study of cytomegalovirus exposure and HLA in healthy donors. The repertoire was sequenced with immunoSEQ multiplex PCR; TCRdb's copy has only in-frame clones and lacks some. The top ten hold less than 4% of the sample, which has 250,000 to 350,000 clones, just over 85% seen once. Source material: PBMCs. All receptors derive from a man aged 40-49 years in good health and CMV-seropositive. The CDR3 runs from the conserved cysteine through the conserved F or W. Each record gives: CDR3 protein, CDR3 DNA, J gene, V gene, D gene, clone size. A D gene is named only where the DNA matches it firmly. Clone size is shown for a subset of rows, as once, few, many or a class of expanded clone.

CDR3: CANRKSGTSWNEQFF
DNA: TGTGCCAACCGGAAGTCCGGGACTAGCTGGAATGAGCAGTTCTTC
J: TRBJ2-1
V: TRBV28
D: TRBD2
size: .

CDR3: CASSPRGGGRDTEAFF
DNA: TGTGCCAGCAGCCCACGAGGGGGCGGAAGGGACACTGAAGCTTTCTTT
J: TRBJ1-1
V: TRBV27
D: TRBD1
size: once

CDR3: CAGAGGRDTDTQYF
DNA: TGTGCCGGCGCCGGGGGTCGGGACACAGATACGCAGTATTTT
J: TRBJ2-3
V: TRBV5-4
D: .
size: .

CDR3: CGSRDTPYEQYF
DNA: TGTGGCAGCCGGGACACCCCCTACGAGCAGTACTTC
J: TRBJ2-7
V: TRBV5-6
D: .
size: .

CDR3: CASSFDFTYNEQFF
DNA: TGTGCCAGCAGCTTCGACTTCACCTACAATGAGCAGTTCTTC
J: TRBJ2-1
V: TRBV6-6
D: .
size: .

CDR3: CAWSVAGSRNEQFF
DNA: TGTGCCTGGAGTGTAGCCGGGAGTAGGAATGAGCAGTTCTTC
J: TRBJ2-1
V: TRBV30
D: .
size: .

CDR3: CSHRSGNTIYF
DNA: TGCAGTCACAGGTCTGGAAACACCATATATTTT
J: TRBJ1-3
V: TRBV29-1
D: .
size: .

CDR3: CASSRTGSSTDTQYF
DNA: TGTGCCAGCAGTCGGACAGGCTCTAGCACAGATACGCAGTATTTT
J: TRBJ2-3
V: TRBV28
D: TRBD1
size: .

CDR3: CSVASGNSEQFF
DNA: TGCAGCGTTGCCAGCGGGAACAGTGAGCAGTTCTTC
J: TRBJ2-1
V: TRBV29-1
D: TRBD2
size: once

CDR3: CASSFRTSGAYEQYF
DNA: TGTGCCAGCAGCTTCCGGACTAGCGGAGCCTACGAGCAGTACTTC
J: TRBJ2-7
V: TRBV5-6
D: TRBD2
size: .

CDR3: CASSHAQETGDETQYF
DNA: TGCGCCAGCAGCCACGCTCAGGAGACGGGAGACGAGACCCAGTACTTC
J: TRBJ2-5
V: TRBV4-1
D: .
size: .

CDR3: CASSLGTGLLDYGYTF
DNA: TGTGCCAGCAGTTTAGGGACAGGGCTCTTAGACTATGGCTACACCTTC
J: TRBJ1-2
V: TRBV28
D: TRBD1
size: .

CDR3: CATQTGGGTEAFF
DNA: TGTGCCACTCAGACCGGGGGTGGCACTGAAGCTTTCTTT
J: TRBJ1-1
V: TRBV19
D: .
size: few

CDR3: CASTGADRPYEQYF
DNA: TGTGCCAGCACAGGAGCGGACAGACCCTACGAGCAGTACTTC
J: TRBJ2-7
V: TRBV2
D: .
size: .

CDR3: CASSLGTGGGQETQYF
DNA: TGTGCCAGCAGCTTAGGAACGGGTGGCGGACAAGAGACCCAGTACTTC
J: TRBJ2-5
V: TRBV7-2
D: .
size: .

CDR3: CASSTTPTGETQYF
DNA: TGTGCCAGCAGTACGACACCAACGGGGGAGACCCAGTACTTC
J: TRBJ2-5
V: TRBV2
D: .
size: .